Following are 22 T cell receptor beta chains from one sample sequenced in a study of identical twins. TCRdb reprocessed the 5' RACE reads with MiXCR, giving one entry per CDR3 protein. The sample shows some 900,000 distinct CDR3 sequences, about 12% of them seen only once. These same records also appear under a second study, on yellow fever vaccine responses in identical twins.

Input material: PBMCs. Source of these receptors: a woman in her late teens or twenties in good health.

This clonotype was picked up a small number of times. V gene TRBV6-2 or TRBV6-3 combines with J gene TRBJ2-3; tentatively, D is TRBD2 (5 bases). The CDR3 spans 14 residues. CDR1 is MNHEY, CDR2 SVGEGT, per germline. V lost 5 bases to trimming and J lost 2 bases, with 11 bases between them. CDR3 coding DNA: TGTGCCAGCAGTATACTAGGGCTCACAGATACGCAGTATTTT. As protein: CASSILGLTDTQYF.

This chain joins TRBV20-1 and TRBJ1-5, with 9 nucleotides matching TRBD1. The V gene end was trimmed by 0 bases and the J gene end by 4 bases; junction bases not matched to a gene: 4. The V gene's germline CDR1 is DFQATT and CDR2 SNEGSKA (reference sequence). There are 15 residues in the CDR3. This chain's CDR3 is CSARDGTGKNQPQHF. The CDR3, as DNA: TGCAGTGCTAGAGATGGGACAGGGAAAAATCAGCCCCAGCATTTT.

The chain is built from TRBV12-3 or TRBV12-4 and TRBJ2-6; D is undetermined. V was pared by 1 base and J by 0 bases, with 10 bases between. The CDR3 spans 17 residues. The CDR3 loop reads CASSLGGRHSGANVLTF. CDR3 sequence (DNA): TGTGCCAGCAGTTTAGGAGGAAGGCACTCTGGGGCCAACGTCCTGACTTTC.

V gene TRBV7-8 combines with J gene TRBJ2-7; 8 nucleotides match TRBD1. The V gene's germline CDR1 is SGHVS and CDR2 FQNEAQ. With V trimmed by 5 bases and J by 4 bases, 7 bases remained unmatched. This CDR3 contains 14 residues. CDR3 residues: CASSPGQVLYEQYF. The CDR3 nucleotides read TGTGCCAGCAGCCCGGGACAGGTCCTTTACGAGCAGTACTTC.

DNA for the CDR3: TGTGCCAGCAGCTTATGGCAGACTAGCGGGAGGGGGGTCAATGAGCAGTTCTTC. This gives the protein CASSLWQTSGRGVNEQFF. The chain combines TRBV11-1 with TRBJ2-1; TRBD2 aligns across 14 bases. There are 18 residues in the CDR3. The germline V gene has CDR1 SGHAT and CDR2 FQDESV (reference sequence). V was clipped by 2 bases and J by 6 bases; unmatched bases: 9.

This clonotype was recorded at least ten times. V and J are TRBV25-1 and TRBJ1-4; D is undetermined. The CDR3 sequence is 12 residues long. The germline gives CDR1 MGHDK, CDR2 SYGVNS. The V end was cut by 6 bases, the J end by 14 bases, with 16 bases between. CDR3 residues: CASRNSLTGLFF. CDR3 in DNA: TGTGCCAGCAGAAACTCGCTCACCGGGCTGTTTTTT.

In its sample, this clonotype was seen many times. The V call is TRBV12-3 or TRBV12-4, the J call TRBJ2-7; the match to TRBD2 covers 8 bases. J lost 1 base, V lost 7 bases, and 9 bases had no gene match. The CDR3 is 15 amino acids. The CDR3 nucleotides are TGTGCCAGCACTCAAGGAGCGGGAGTTTCCTACGAGCAGTACTTC. The encoded protein is CASTQGAGVSYEQYF.

J is TRBJ1-1 and V is TRBV11-2, with a weak D call TRBD1 (6 bases). V was trimmed by 5 bases and J by 4 bases, leaving 14 bases between them. There are 14 residues in the CDR3. CDR1 and CDR2 from the germline V gene are SGHAT and FQNNGV. The CDR3, as DNA: TGTGCCAGCAGCACCTCACAGGGAGGCACTGAAGCTTTCTTT. It encodes CASSTSQGGTEAFF. The whole variable domain, filled in from reference TRBV11-2 and TRBJ1-1, reads EAGVAQSPRYKIIEKRQSVAFWCNPISGHATLYWYQQILGQGPKLLIQFQNNGVVDDSQLPKDRFSAERLKGVDSTLKIQPAKLEDSAVYLCASSTSQGGTEAFFGQGTRLTVV.

V is TRBV7-9 and J is TRBJ2-1; D perhaps matches TRBD2 (5 bases). Trimming stripped 2 bases from V and 5 bases from J, with 16 bases between. The CDR3 runs 16 residues. Germline CDR1 is SEHNR and CDR2 is FQNEAQ (reference sequence). The CDR3 DNA is TGTGCCAGCAGCTTACCAGGACTGAAGACCAACAATGAGCAGTTCTTC. It is translated as CASSLPGLKTNNEQFF.

The V call is TRBV7-6, the J call TRBJ2-7; 8 nucleotides agree with TRBD2. CDR1 SGHVS and CDR2 FNYEAQ come from the germline V gene. This CDR3 is built from 17 residues. The V gene end was trimmed by 5 bases and the J gene end by 3 bases; junction bases not matched to a gene: 15. The CDR3 spells CASSTANIRTSSYEQYF. For the CDR3, the DNA is TGTGCCAGCAGCACAGCCAATATAAGGACTAGCAGCTACGAGCAGTACTTC.

V and J are TRBV3-1 and TRBJ2-1; 8 bases map to TRBD2. The J segment lost 12 bases and the V segment lost 1 base, leaving 8 bases of the junction unmatched. Germline CDR1 reads LGHDT; CDR2 reads YNNKEL (reference sequence). This CDR3 is 14 amino acids long. The CDR3 DNA is TGTGCCAGCAGCCAAGGAGGTTCGGGAGGGTTGCAGTTCTTC. This gives the protein CASSQGGSGGLQFF.

This clonotype was detected a few times. V is TRBV3-1 and J is TRBJ2-1; unclear D gene. V gave up 3 bases and J gave up 15 bases, with 12 bases separating them. In germline, CDR1 is LGHDT, CDR2 YNNKEL (reference sequence). The CDR3 has 11 residues. The CDR3 region is CASSHLPFRFF. CDR3 nucleotide sequence: TGTGCCAGCAGCCATCTACCTTTCCGGTTCTTC.

This rearrangement joins TRBV20-1 to TRBJ2-1, with 11 bases that match TRBD2. After removal of 0 bases from V and 5 bases from J, the junction contained 6 bases not matched to a gene. CDR1 and CDR2 from the germline V gene are DFQATT and SNEGSKA (reference sequence). The length of the CDR3 is 16 residues. This chain's CDR3 is CSARDALAGGNNEQFF. CDR3 in DNA: TGCAGTGCTAGAGATGCCCTAGCGGGAGGAAACAATGAGCAGTTCTTC.

This clonotype was seen more than once but under ten times. This rearrangement joins TRBV19 to TRBJ2-1; TRBD1 is a possible D gene (6 bases). Trimming removed 5 bases at V and 2 bases at J, with 13 bases between. This CDR3 has 15 residues. CDR1 LNHDA and CDR2 SQIVND come from the germline V gene (reference sequence). As DNA, the CDR3 is TGTGCCAGTAGTCTACGACAGGACCCCTACAATGAGCAGTTCTTC. It is translated as CASSLRQDPYNEQFF. Looking up the rest from reference TRBV19 and TRBJ2-1 gives the full variable domain: DGGITQSPKYLFRKEGQNVTLSCEQNLNHDAMYWYRQDPGQGLRLIYYSQIVNDFQKGDIAEGYSVSREKKESFPLTVTSAQKNPTAFYLCASSLRQDPYNEQFFGPGTRLTVL.

This clonotype was counted only a few times. V gene TRBV6-1 combines with J gene TRBJ2-7; D may be TRBD1 or TRBD2 (5 bases each). Trimming pared 2 bases from V and 3 bases from J, leaving 11 bases between. CDR1 is MNHNS and CDR2 is SASEGT in the germline V gene. This CDR3 is 14 amino acids long. CDR3 amino acids: CASSELGRDYEQYV. The CDR3 bases are TGTGCCAGCAGTGAACTGGGACGGGACTACGAGCAGTACGTC.

The chain carries TRBV12-5 and TRBJ2-4, with D hard to call. This CDR3 has 20 residues. With 0 bases removed from V and 0 bases from J, the gap between germline ends came to 21 bases. Germline V CDR1 and CDR2: LGHNT, FRNRAP. The CDR3, as DNA: TGTGCTAGTGGTTTGGTTAGTAAAGACGACGGTATCATAGCCAAAAACATTCAGTACTTC. Translated: CASGLVSKDDGIIAKNIQYF.

This clonotype was seen only a few times. V is TRBV7-9 and J is TRBJ2-5; 8 bases are shared with TRBD1. V shed 1 base and J 7 bases; nucleotides not matched to a gene: 8. Germline V gene lookup returns CDR1 SEHNR and CDR2 FQNEAQ (reference sequence). The CDR3 has 15 amino acids. The CDR3 loop is CASSLVLGQAVTQYF. The CDR3 bases are TGTGCCAGCAGCTTAGTCTTGGGACAGGCAGTGACCCAGTACTTC.

This clonotype has only a few counts. The chain recombines TRBV20-1 with TRBJ1-5, with 9 nucleotides matching TRBD1. CDR1 is DFQATT, CDR2 SNEGSKA, per germline (reference sequence). V gave up 0 bases and J gave up 1 base; unmatched junction bases: 7. The CDR3 sequence is 17 residues long. The CDR3 sequence is CSARDSRTGASNQPQHF. The CDR3 DNA reads as TGCAGTGCTAGAGATAGCAGGACAGGGGCCAGCAATCAGCCCCAGCATTTT.

J is TRBJ1-1 and V is TRBV12-3 or TRBV12-4, with D tentatively TRBD1 (6 bases). The V end was cut by 3 bases, the J end by 3 bases, with 20 bases between. The CDR3 spans 17 residues. The CDR3 loop reads CASSFWGRGLEDTEAFF. The CDR3 DNA reads as TGTGCCAGCAGTTTTTGGGGCAGGGGTTTAGAGGACACTGAAGCTTTCTTT.

This chain uses TRBV15 with TRBJ1-1; maybe TRBD1 (6 bases). V gave up 3 bases and J gave up 10 bases, with 12 bases separating them. Germline CDR1 is LNHNV and CDR2 is YYDKDF (reference sequence). The CDR3 has 12 residues. CDR3 DNA sequence: TGTGCCACCAGCAGGACTGGACAGAGAGCTTTCTTT. It encodes CATSRTGQRAFF.

This clonotype was counted a few times. This chain connects TRBV5-1 to TRBJ1-2, with 7 bases lining up with TRBD1. This CDR3 has 15 residues. The junction had 10 bases not matched to a gene; V was cut back by 4 bases and J by 4 bases. Germline assignment: CDR1 SGHRS and CDR2 YFSETQ. Here the CDR3 DNA reads TGCGCCAGCAGCGATCGGACAGGACTGGTCTATGGCTACACCTTC. Its translation: CASSDRTGLVYGYTF.

This clonotype was seen only a few times. The V gene is TRBV4-1, the J gene TRBJ1-5; D ambiguous. The CDR3 length is 12 residues. Trimming removed 2 bases at V and 7 bases at J, with 6 bases between. CDR1 is MGHRA and CDR2 is YSYEKL in the germline V gene. The CDR3 sequence: CASSQWAQPQHF. CDR3 DNA sequence: TGCGCCAGCAGCCAATGGGCCCAGCCCCAGCATTTT.